Shown below are 19 T cell receptor beta chains from a single sample sequenced in a study of blood T cells in healthy people across ages. Primed by a sample-barcoded 5' primer and a J-beta primer mix, a second PCR proceeded for about 6 to 12 cycles. TCRdb called the 5' RACE reads again in MiXCR, with one record for every CDR3 protein. The table has around 1.7 million distinct CDR3 sequences, 28% seen once. The sample consisted of blood. Receptors were obtained from a woman in her thirties in good health.

The chain recombines TRBV5-1 with TRBJ1-4, with 7 bases lining up with TRBD1. The CDR3 has 18 residues. The V gene end was trimmed by 0 bases and the J gene end by 8 bases; junction bases not matched to a gene: 16. The V gene's germline CDR1 is SGHRS and CDR2 YFSETQ. CDR3 sequence (DNA): TGCGCCAGCAGCTTGGAGGCGATGTCAAGGGGGCTTTGGGAAAAACTGTTTTTT. Amino acids: CASSLEAMSRGLWEKLFF.

The V gene is TRBV29-1, the J gene TRBJ1-2; D call uncertain. The length of the CDR3 is 14 residues. The germline CDR1 and CDR2 sequences are SQVTM and ANQGSEA. The V end was cut by 4 bases, the J end by 2 bases, with 14 bases between. As DNA, the CDR3 is TGCAGCGTTGGCCGCGCGACGGCGAACTATGGCTACACCTTC. Translated, it gives CSVGRATANYGYTF.

Many counts were recorded for this clonotype. The CDR3, as DNA: TGTGCCAGCAGTTACTCATCGAGGAGCTCCTACGAGCAGTACTTC. This translates into CASSYSSRSSYEQYF. The chain joins TRBV6-6 to TRBJ2-7; no reliable D call. The CDR3 loop spans 15 amino acids. Trimming pared 0 bases from V and 0 bases from J, leaving 9 bases between. CDR1 is MNHNY, CDR2 SVGAGI, per germline (reference sequence).

The gene calls are TRBV7-9 and TRBJ2-4; TRBD2 agrees at 10 bases. The DNA end favors TRBJ2-7, so the J call may be wrong. Germline CDR1 is SEHNR and CDR2 is FQNEAQ (reference sequence). There are 14 residues in the CDR3. The CDR3 DNA sequence: TGTGCCAGCAATCTAGCGGGAGTCCAGTACGAGCAGTACTTC. Translating it yields CASNLAGVQYEQYF.

This clonotype was found a few times. V usage is TRBV2 and J usage is TRBJ1-2; tentatively, D is TRBD1 (5 bases). The CDR3 has 13 amino acids. The germline V gene encodes CDR1 SNHLY and CDR2 FYNNEI. V was trimmed by 3 bases and J by 2 bases, leaving 7 bases between them. For the CDR3, the DNA is TGTGCCAGCAGTGACGGGGGGAACTATGGCTACACCTTC. Protein product: CASSDGGNYGYTF.

As for this clonotype: The germline gene is not matched at one end of the junction; a read error may be the cause. The rearrangement joins TRBV5-1 to TRBJ2-5, with 7 bases aligning to TRBD2. The CDR3 extends over 12 amino acids. From germline, CDR1 is SGHRS and CDR2 YFSETQ. The CDR3 loop reads CASRLASGTQYF. The CDR3 DNA reads as TGCGCCAGCAGGTTGGCTAGCGGGACCCAGTACTTC.

This chain links TRBV28 with TRBJ2-3; D remains ambiguous. The CDR3 has 14 residues. The germline gives CDR1 MDHEN, CDR2 SYDVKM. The V end lost 2 bases, the J end lost 8 bases, and 14 bases lay between the germline ends. The CDR3 region is CASSLPPPSVTQYF. For the CDR3, the DNA is TGTGCCAGCAGTTTACCTCCTCCCTCCGTTACGCAGTATTTT. The whole variable domain, remainder taken from reference TRBV28 and TRBJ2-3, is DVKVTQSSRYLVKRTGEKVFLECVQDMDHENMFWYRQDPGLGLRLIYFSYDVKMKEKGDIPEGYSVSREKKERFSLILESASTNQTSMYLCASSLPPPSVTQYFGPGTRLTVL.

The V and J genes are TRBV7-2 and TRBJ2-7; 9 nucleotides align to TRBD1. Germline V gene data show CDR1 as SGHTA and CDR2 as FQGNSA. The CDR3 runs 15 residues. Unmatched junction bases numbered 4, after V lost 4 bases and J lost 0 bases. CDR3 DNA sequence: TGTGCCAGCAGCTCCCAACAGGGGGCCTCCTACGAGCAGTACTTC. It specifies CASSSQQGASYEQYF.

Many counts were recorded for this clonotype. The V and J genes are TRBV4-1 and TRBJ2-5; D uncertain. Trimming took off 2 bases at V and 5 bases at J, with 3 bases between the two ends. The CDR3 sequence is 11 residues long. CDR1 is MGHRA and CDR2 is YSYEKL in the germline V gene. The CDR3 DNA sequence: TGCGCCAGCAGCCAAATGGAGACCCAGTACTTC. As protein: CASSQMETQYF.

The CDR3 spells CASSPTQGGAEAFF. As DNA, the CDR3 is TGTGCCAGCAGCCCCACGCAGGGAGGGGCTGAAGCTTTCTTT. This chain uses TRBV3-1 with TRBJ1-1, with D perhaps matching TRBD1 (5 bases). The length of the CDR3 is 14 residues. In germline, CDR1 is LGHDT, CDR2 YNNKEL (reference sequence). Trimming removed 4 bases at V and 6 bases at J, with 15 bases between.

This clonotype was seen at least ten times. The V gene is TRBV5-1, the J gene TRBJ2-5; D is ambiguous. Trimming left V 3 bases short and J 2 bases short, with 11 bases between. CDR1 SGHRS and CDR2 YFSETQ come from the germline V gene. The CDR3 is 14 residues long. The CDR3 sequence: CASSSEPVQETQYF. CDR3 DNA sequence: TGCGCCAGCAGCTCCGAGCCGGTTCAAGAGACCCAGTACTTC. The full variable domain, completed using reference TRBV5-1 and TRBJ2-5, is KAGVTQTPRYLIKTRGQQVTLSCSPISGHRSVSWYQQTPGQGLQFLFEYFSETQRNKGNFPGRFSGRQFSNSRSEMNVSTLELGDSALYLCASSSEPVQETQYFGPGTRLLVL.

This chain links TRBV15 with TRBJ2-7; possible D gene TRBD1, 6 bases. CDR3 length: 15 residues. V was pared by 3 bases and J by 3 bases, with 15 bases between. Germline V gives CDR1 LNHNV, CDR2 YYDKDF (reference sequence). The CDR3 reads CATSRLQGRGYEQYF. The CDR3 region has the DNA TGTGCCACCAGCAGGCTACAGGGTAGGGGCTACGAGCAGTACTTC.

The rearrangement joins TRBV7-8 to TRBJ2-7; D not certain. CDR1 is SGHVS and CDR2 is FQNEAQ in the germline V gene. Trimming took off 1 base at V and 6 bases at J, with 13 bases between the two ends. This CDR3 spans 14 amino acids. Here the CDR3 reads CASSLEFGPSEQYF. The CDR3 nucleotides read TGTGCCAGCAGCTTAGAGTTCGGCCCCTCCGAGCAGTACTTC.

This rearrangement joins TRBV6-6 to TRBJ1-5; possibly TRBD1 for D (6 bases). V dropped 5 bases and J dropped 0 bases, with 11 bases sitting between them. In germline, CDR1 is MNHNY, CDR2 SVGAGI (reference sequence). The CDR3 covers 15 residues. The CDR3 DNA follows: TGTGCCAGCAGTCAAACAGGGATTAGCAATCAGCCCCAGCATTTT. This encodes CASSQTGISNQPQHF.

This chain links TRBV20-1 with TRBJ2-3; 10 bases align to TRBD2. V shed 6 bases, J shed 5 bases, and the junction held 11 bases outside the gene matches. The CDR3 totals 15 residues. Germline values: CDR1 DFQATT, CDR2 SNEGSKA (reference sequence). This CDR3 reads CSANPQREGRDTQYF. In DNA form, the CDR3 reads TGCAGTGCAAACCCACAGCGGGAGGGGAGAGATACGCAGTATTTT.

This clonotype showed up just a few times. The J gene is TRBJ1-2, the V gene TRBV25-1, with 9 bases fitting TRBD1. Germline CDR1 is MGHDK and CDR2 is SYGVNS. V lost 3 bases to trimming and J lost 5 bases; unmatched junction nucleotides: 13. The length of the CDR3 is 17 residues. The DNA of the CDR3 is TGTGCCAGCAGTGAGGCCCCTGGGACAGGGCTTCCTTATGGCTACACCTTC. Translating gives CASSEAPGTGLPYGYTF.

This clonotype showed up just a few times. The chain is built from TRBV20-1 and TRBJ2-7; 13 nucleotides agree with TRBD2. There are 14 residues in the CDR3. CDR1 is DFQATT, CDR2 SNEGSKA, per germline (reference sequence). After removal of 5 bases from V and 5 bases from J, the junction contained 6 bases not matched to a gene. CDR3 nucleotide sequence: TGCAGTGCTGGGGGGACTAGCGGGAACAACGAGCAGTACTTC. Protein product: CSAGGTSGNNEQYF.

This clonotype was seen more than once but under ten times. The chain uses TRBV20-1 and TRBJ1-2; D unresolved. Germline assignment: CDR1 DFQATT and CDR2 SNEGSKA (reference sequence). V lost 6 bases and J 0 bases, leaving 8 bases between the germline ends. The CDR3 spans 12 residues. CDR3 DNA sequence: TGCAGTGCCGGGCCCTCTAACTATGGCTACACCTTC. Translating gives CSAGPSNYGYTF.

This clonotype appeared a few times. The gene calls are TRBV12-3 or TRBV12-4 and TRBJ1-2; TRBD1 aligns across 7 bases. After removal of 8 bases from V and 3 bases from J, the junction contained 9 bases not matched to a gene. The CDR3 sequence is 14 residues long. CDR3 nucleotides: TGTGCCAGCGCCTGGACAGGTCGGGACTATGGCTACACCTTC. Translation gives CASAWTGRDYGYTF.